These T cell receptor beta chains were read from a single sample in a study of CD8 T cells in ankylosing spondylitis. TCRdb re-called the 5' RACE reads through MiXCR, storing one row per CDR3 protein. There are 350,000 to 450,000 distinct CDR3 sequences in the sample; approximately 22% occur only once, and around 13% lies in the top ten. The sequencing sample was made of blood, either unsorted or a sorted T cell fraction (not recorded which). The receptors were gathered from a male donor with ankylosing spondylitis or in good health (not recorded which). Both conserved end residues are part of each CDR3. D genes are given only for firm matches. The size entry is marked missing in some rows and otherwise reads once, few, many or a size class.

cdr3_aa: CAWTSRGQETQYF; cdr3_nt: TGTGCCTGGACCAGCAGGGGGCAAGAGACCCAGTACTTC; v_call: TRBV30; clone_size: NA; j_call: TRBJ2-5; d_call: TRBD1
cdr3_aa: CASSLAKVQETQYF; cdr3_nt: TGTGCCAGCAGCTTAGCGAAGGTACAAGAGACCCAGTACTTC; v_call: TRBV7-9; clone_size: NA; j_call: TRBJ2-5; d_call: NA
cdr3_aa: CASSSGAGEDTQYF; cdr3_nt: TGTGCCAGCAGTTCGGGCGCAGGGGAAGATACGCAGTATTTT; v_call: TRBV12-3/TRBV12-4; clone_size: many; j_call: TRBJ2-3; d_call: NA
cdr3_aa: CASSQSFGGAGTWYEQYF; cdr3_nt: TGTGCCAGCAGCCAATCTTTCGGCGGGGCGGGGACATGGTACGAGCAGTACTTC; v_call: TRBV3-1; clone_size: NA; j_call: TRBJ2-7; d_call: NA
cdr3_aa: CSTKGTAYEQYF; cdr3_nt: TGCAGCACCAAAGGGACCGCCTACGAGCAGTACTTC; v_call: TRBV20-1; clone_size: few; j_call: TRBJ2-7; d_call: NA
cdr3_aa: CASSLALGIRYNEQFF; cdr3_nt: TGTGCCAGCAGTTTAGCGCTGGGGATACGTTACAATGAGCAGTTCTTC; v_call: TRBV12-3/TRBV12-4; clone_size: few; j_call: TRBJ2-1; d_call: NA
cdr3_aa: CASSTWGGPGYEQYF; cdr3_nt: TGTGCCAGCAGTACGTGGGGAGGACCGGGGTACGAGCAGTACTTC; v_call: TRBV27; clone_size: NA; j_call: TRBJ2-7; d_call: NA
cdr3_aa: CSAGQGAWEETQYF; cdr3_nt: TGCAGTGCGGGACAGGGGGCGTGGGAAGAGACCCAGTACTTC; v_call: TRBV20-1; clone_size: NA; j_call: TRBJ2-5; d_call: TRBD1
cdr3_aa: CASSLRPEGTEAFF; cdr3_nt: TGTGCCAGCAGCTTAAGGCCCGAGGGTACTGAAGCTTTCTTT; v_call: TRBV7-9; clone_size: NA; j_call: TRBJ1-1; d_call: NA
cdr3_aa: CTRSPPNYGTGRVGELFF; cdr3_nt: TGTACCCGCAGTCCACCCAACTACGGGACAGGGAGGGTCGGGGAGCTGTTTTTT; v_call: TRBV12-3/TRBV12-4; clone_size: NA; j_call: TRBJ2-2; d_call: TRBD1
cdr3_aa: CSAPTEVNYGYTF; cdr3_nt: TGCAGTGCTCCGACGGAAGTTAACTATGGCTACACCTTC; v_call: TRBV20-1; clone_size: NA; j_call: TRBJ1-2; d_call: NA
cdr3_aa: CAISESWGDRVVDEQYF; cdr3_nt: TGTGCCATCAGTGAGTCATGGGGGGACAGGGTCGTCGACGAGCAGTACTTC; v_call: TRBV10-3; clone_size: NA; j_call: TRBJ2-7; d_call: TRBD1
cdr3_aa: CSASGSGSNTGELFF; cdr3_nt: TGCAGTGCTTCCGGAAGCGGGTCGAACACCGGGGAGCTGTTTTTT; v_call: TRBV20-1; clone_size: NA; j_call: TRBJ2-2; d_call: NA
cdr3_aa: CASRFAEGDEQFF; cdr3_nt: TGTGCCAGCAGATTCGCCGAGGGGGATGAGCAGTTCTTC; v_call: TRBV12-3/TRBV12-4; clone_size: few; j_call: TRBJ2-1; d_call: NA
cdr3_aa: CASSVVNRGGYTF; cdr3_nt: TGTGCCAGCAGCGTGGTTAACAGGGGGGGCTACACCTTC; v_call: TRBV9; clone_size: few; j_call: TRBJ1-2; d_call: TRBD1
cdr3_aa: CASSLLAGPSYEQYF; cdr3_nt: TGCGCCAGCAGCCTTTTAGCGGGGCCCTCCTACGAGCAGTACTTC; v_call: TRBV4-1; clone_size: few; j_call: TRBJ2-7; d_call: TRBD2
cdr3_aa: CASSRPGGGTDTQYF; cdr3_nt: TGTGCCAGCAGCCGACCGGGCGGGGGGACAGATACGCAGTATTTT; v_call: TRBV28; clone_size: few; j_call: TRBJ2-3; d_call: TRBD2
cdr3_aa: CASSLSRGVEQYF; cdr3_nt: TGTGCCAGCAGTTTGAGTCGGGGGGTCGAGCAGTACTTC; v_call: TRBV12-3/TRBV12-4; clone_size: few; j_call: TRBJ2-7; d_call: TRBD2
cdr3_aa: CASSWETGQAYEQYF; cdr3_nt: TGTGCCAGCAGCTGGGAAACGGGACAAGCATACGAGCAGTACTTC; v_call: TRBV5-5; clone_size: NA; j_call: TRBJ2-7; d_call: NA
cdr3_aa: CASRKQGSSEQYF; cdr3_nt: TGTGCCAGCAGAAAACAGGGGTCCTCCGAGCAGTACTTC; v_call: TRBV7-9; clone_size: NA; j_call: TRBJ2-7; d_call: TRBD1
cdr3_aa: CSAPPGTGIYNEQFF; cdr3_nt: TGCAGTGCGCCGCCGGGGACAGGGATCTACAATGAGCAGTTCTTC; v_call: TRBV20-1; clone_size: NA; j_call: TRBJ2-1; d_call: TRBD1
cdr3_aa: CASRSGVYYNEQFF; cdr3_nt: TGTGCCAGCAGGAGCGGGGTTTACTACAATGAGCAGTTCTTC; v_call: TRBV28; clone_size: NA; j_call: TRBJ2-1; d_call: TRBD2
cdr3_aa: CATSDWDREPYEQYF; cdr3_nt: TGTGCCACCAGTGATTGGGACAGGGAACCCTACGAGCAGTACTTC; v_call: TRBV24-1; clone_size: NA; j_call: TRBJ2-7; d_call: TRBD1
cdr3_aa: CSVERDLLYGYTF; cdr3_nt: TGCAGCGTTGAGAGGGACCTACTCTATGGCTACACCTTC; v_call: TRBV29-1; clone_size: many; j_call: TRBJ1-2; d_call: NA
cdr3_aa: CATSSGKEIYEQYF; cdr3_nt: TGTGCCACCAGCAGTGGTAAAGAGATCTACGAGCAGTACTTC; v_call: TRBV15; clone_size: many; j_call: TRBJ2-7; d_call: NA
cdr3_aa: CASSQGVMKESSYNEQFF; cdr3_nt: TGTGCCAGCAGCCAAGGTGTCATGAAGGAAAGCTCCTACAATGAGCAGTTCTTC; v_call: TRBV3-1; clone_size: NA; j_call: TRBJ2-1; d_call: NA
cdr3_aa: CASSVIGDGRPTDTQYF; cdr3_nt: TGTGCCAGCAGCGTAATAGGTGACGGTAGACCTACAGATACGCAGTATTTT; v_call: TRBV9; clone_size: NA; j_call: TRBJ2-3; d_call: NA
cdr3_aa: CATRGTGRETQYF; cdr3_nt: TGTGCCACCAGGGGGACAGGGAGGGAGACCCAGTACTTC; v_call: TRBV24-1; clone_size: NA; j_call: TRBJ2-5; d_call: TRBD1
cdr3_aa: CASRGGGARDTQYF; cdr3_nt: TGTGCCAGCAGAGGCGGGGGGGCTCGAGATACGCAGTATTTT; v_call: TRBV2; clone_size: NA; j_call: TRBJ2-3; d_call: TRBD2
cdr3_aa: CASTKRGHSTGELFF; cdr3_nt: TGTGCCAGCACCAAAAGGGGACATAGCACCGGGGAGCTGTTTTTT; v_call: TRBV6-1; clone_size: few; j_call: TRBJ2-2; d_call: NA
cdr3_aa: CASFAGGSYNEQFF; cdr3_nt: TGTGCCAGCTTTGCGGGGGGCTCCTACAATGAGCAGTTCTTC; v_call: TRBV6-1; clone_size: few; j_call: TRBJ2-1; d_call: TRBD2
cdr3_aa: CASSESRAAVSYEQYF; cdr3_nt: TGCGCCAGCAGTGAGTCGAGAGCCGCCGTTTCCTACGAGCAGTACTTC; v_call: TRBV10-2; clone_size: NA; j_call: TRBJ2-7; d_call: NA
cdr3_aa: CATSKGQGTYNEQFF; cdr3_nt: TGTGCCACCTCCAAGGGACAGGGGACCTACAATGAGCAGTTCTTC; v_call: TRBV24-1; clone_size: NA; j_call: TRBJ2-1; d_call: TRBD1
cdr3_aa: CSARVLAGGPGGELFF; cdr3_nt: TGCAGTGCTAGGGTCCTAGCGGGGGGGCCAGGCGGGGAGCTGTTTTTT; v_call: TRBV20-1; clone_size: few; j_call: TRBJ2-2; d_call: TRBD2
cdr3_aa: CASSKTGEQFF; cdr3_nt: TGTGCCAGCAGCAAAACCGGTGAGCAGTTCTTC; v_call: TRBV28; clone_size: few; j_call: TRBJ2-1; d_call: NA
cdr3_aa: CASSIGYTGELFF; cdr3_nt: TGTGCCAGTAGTATTGGGTACACCGGGGAGCTGTTTTTT; v_call: TRBV19; clone_size: few; j_call: TRBJ2-2; d_call: NA
cdr3_aa: CASSLLGETQYF; cdr3_nt: TGTGCCAGCAGCTTATTAGGGGAGACCCAGTACTTC; v_call: TRBV27; clone_size: many; j_call: TRBJ2-5; d_call: NA
cdr3_aa: CASSLLLGEQYF; cdr3_nt: TGTGCCAGCAGCTTACTGTTAGGCGAGCAGTACTTC; v_call: TRBV7-9; clone_size: NA; j_call: TRBJ2-7; d_call: NA
cdr3_aa: CASSLAGGASYNEQFF; cdr3_nt: TGTGCCAGCAGCCTGGCCGGGGGGGCCTCCTACAATGAGCAGTTCTTC; v_call: TRBV11-2; clone_size: NA; j_call: TRBJ2-1; d_call: TRBD2
cdr3_aa: CASSQDELDLREYF; cdr3_nt: TGTGCCAGCAGCCAAGATGAGCTAGACCTAAGGGAGTATTTT; v_call: TRBV4-2; clone_size: NA; j_call: TRBJ2-3; d_call: NA
cdr3_aa: CASSFAPSNEQFF; cdr3_nt: TGTGCCAGCAGTTTTGCTCCCTCCAATGAGCAGTTCTTC; v_call: TRBV12-3/TRBV12-4; clone_size: few; j_call: TRBJ2-1; d_call: NA
cdr3_aa: CASSEDRNANTGELFF; cdr3_nt: TGTGCCAGCAGCGAGGACAGGAATGCGAACACCGGGGAGCTGTTTTTT; v_call: TRBV3-1; clone_size: few; j_call: TRBJ2-2; d_call: TRBD1
cdr3_aa: CASSLILAGQETQYF; cdr3_nt: TGTGCCAGCAGCTTAATCCTAGCGGGGCAAGAGACCCAGTACTTC; v_call: TRBV7-6; clone_size: NA; j_call: TRBJ2-5; d_call: TRBD2
cdr3_aa: CATSRGRSSTDTQYF; cdr3_nt: TGTGCCACCAGCAGAGGTAGAAGTAGCACAGATACGCAGTATTTT; v_call: TRBV15; clone_size: few; j_call: TRBJ2-3; d_call: NA
cdr3_aa: CASSPGTGFTEAFF; cdr3_nt: TGTGCCAGCAGCCCGGGGACAGGGTTCACTGAAGCTTTCTTT; v_call: TRBV3-1; clone_size: NA; j_call: TRBJ1-1; d_call: TRBD1
cdr3_aa: CASSLGVSNEQFF; cdr3_nt: TGTGCCAGCAGTTTGGGGGTGTCAAATGAGCAGTTCTTC; v_call: TRBV12-3/TRBV12-4; clone_size: NA; j_call: TRBJ2-1; d_call: NA
cdr3_aa: CASSELGGLGDTQYF; cdr3_nt: TGCGCCAGCAGTGAGTTGGGGGGCCTTGGAGATACGCAGTATTTT; v_call: TRBV10-2; clone_size: few; j_call: TRBJ2-3; d_call: NA